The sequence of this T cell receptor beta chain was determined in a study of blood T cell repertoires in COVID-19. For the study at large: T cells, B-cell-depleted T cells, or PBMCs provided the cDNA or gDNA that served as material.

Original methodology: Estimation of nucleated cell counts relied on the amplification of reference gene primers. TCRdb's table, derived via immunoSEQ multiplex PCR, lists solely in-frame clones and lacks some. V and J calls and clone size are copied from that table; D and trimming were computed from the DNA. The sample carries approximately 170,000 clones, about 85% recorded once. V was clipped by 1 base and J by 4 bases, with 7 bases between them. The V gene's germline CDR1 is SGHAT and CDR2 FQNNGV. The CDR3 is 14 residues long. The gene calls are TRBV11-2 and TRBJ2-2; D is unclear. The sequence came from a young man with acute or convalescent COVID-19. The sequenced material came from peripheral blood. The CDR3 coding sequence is TGTGCCAGCAGCTTAGCACCGGGCACCGGGGAGCTGTTTTTT. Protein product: CASSLAPGTGELFF. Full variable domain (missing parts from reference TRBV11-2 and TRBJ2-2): EAGVAQSPRYKIIEKRQSVAFWCNPISGHATLYWYQQILGQGPKLLIQFQNNGVVDDSQLPKDRFSAERLKGVDSTLKIQPAKLEDSAVYLCASSLAPGTGELFFGEGSRLTVL.